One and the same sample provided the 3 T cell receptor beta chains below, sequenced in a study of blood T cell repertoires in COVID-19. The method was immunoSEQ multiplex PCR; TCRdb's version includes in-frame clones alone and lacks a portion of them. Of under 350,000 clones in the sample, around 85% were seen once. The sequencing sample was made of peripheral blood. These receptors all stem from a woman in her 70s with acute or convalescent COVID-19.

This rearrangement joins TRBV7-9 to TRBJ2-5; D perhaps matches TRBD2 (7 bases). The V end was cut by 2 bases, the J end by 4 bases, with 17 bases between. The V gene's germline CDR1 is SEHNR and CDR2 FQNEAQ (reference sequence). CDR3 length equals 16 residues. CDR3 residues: CASSLTAGAHRETQYF. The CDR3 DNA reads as TGTGCCAGCAGCTTAACTGCGGGGGCCCATCGAGAGACCCAGTACTTC.

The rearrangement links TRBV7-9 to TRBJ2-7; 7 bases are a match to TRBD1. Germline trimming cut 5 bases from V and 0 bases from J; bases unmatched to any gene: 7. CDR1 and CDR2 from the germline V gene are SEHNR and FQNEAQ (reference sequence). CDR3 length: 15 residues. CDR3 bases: TGTGCCAGCAGCGCCTCCGGGACAGACTCCTACGAGCAGTACTTC. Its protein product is CASSASGTDSYEQYF.

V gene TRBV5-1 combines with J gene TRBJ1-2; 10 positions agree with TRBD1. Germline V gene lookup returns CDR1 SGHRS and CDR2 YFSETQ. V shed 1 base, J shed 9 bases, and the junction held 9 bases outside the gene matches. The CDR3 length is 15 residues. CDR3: CASSLIRDRGSRYTF. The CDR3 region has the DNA TGCGCCAGCAGCTTGATCCGGGACAGGGGTTCCCGCTACACCTTC. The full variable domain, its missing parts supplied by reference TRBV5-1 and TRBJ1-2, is KAGVTQTPRYLIKTRGQQVTLSCSPISGHRSVSWYQQTPGQGLQFLFEYFSETQRNKGNFPGRFSGRQFSNSRSEMNVSTLELGDSALYLCASSLIRDRGSRYTFGSGTRLTVV.